Presented here are 28 T cell receptor beta chains from one specimen sequenced in a study of blood T cell repertoires in COVID-19 (dated by TCRdb to between 2020 and 2021). Library generation was performed with the immunoSEQ multiplex PCR assay. TCRdb stores this immuneACCESS table with in-frame sequences only. Part of the clones is absent; in the studies checked, under half of the shortfall reflects unresolved V genes, and no reason is known for the rest. The sample yields some 150,000 clones; approximately 82% were counted once. More than 1.5% of the sample is taken by the ten largest. The sequencing sample was made of peripheral blood. The receptor source for this set is a human donor in a cohort sampled during active COVID-19.

This chain joins TRBV5-1 and TRBJ2-1; 7 bases are shared with TRBD2. The V segment lost 3 bases and the J segment 8 bases; nucleotides outside the gene matches: 11. Germline V gene data show CDR1 as SGHRS and CDR2 as YFSETQ. The CDR3 has 15 amino acids. CDR3: CASSSGRNRGDEQFF. Here the CDR3 DNA reads TGCGCCAGCAGCTCGGGACGGAACCGGGGGGATGAGCAGTTCTTC.

The chain couples TRBV6-2 or TRBV6-3 to TRBJ2-3, with 7 bases that match TRBD2. CDR3 length equals 16 residues. V dropped 5 bases and J dropped 8; count of bases not matched to a gene: 16. The germline V gene encodes CDR1 MNHEY and CDR2 SVGEGT. CDR3 bases: TGTGCCAGCAGTCCCCTCAGCACGGGAGGCCCGGTTACGCAGTATTTT. Residues: CASSPLSTGGPVTQYF.

This clone was picked up a small number of times. The chain uses TRBV12-3 or TRBV12-4 and TRBJ1-2; 7 bases fit TRBD1. The CDR3 sequence is 12 residues long. After removal of 4 bases from V and 4 bases from J, the junction contained 0 bases not matched to a gene. CDR3 in DNA: TGTGCCAGCAGTTCAGGGGGCTATGGCTACACCTTC. This encodes CASSSGGYGYTF.

CDR3 coding DNA: TGTGCCGCCCAGACAGGGGGAAATCAGCCCCAGCATTTT. Its translation is CAAQTGGNQPQHF. The chain recombines TRBV6-5 with TRBJ1-5, with 9 nucleotides matching TRBD1. Trimming cost V 11 bases and J 4 bases; bases outside gene matches: 6. The CDR3 extends over 13 amino acids. Germline CDR1 is MNHEY and CDR2 is SVGAGI.

The chain couples TRBV27 to TRBJ2-7; possibly TRBD2 for D (6 bases). Per the germline V gene, CDR1 is MNHEY and CDR2 is SMNVEV (reference sequence). Trimming removed 3 bases from V and 2 bases from J, with 14 bases in between. The CDR3 is 15 amino acids. The CDR3 DNA reads as TGTGCCAGCAGTTTCAGGGCGGGACTGACCTACGAGCAGTACTTC. Protein product: CASSFRAGLTYEQYF.

The chain couples TRBV7-2 to TRBJ2-3; D gene uncertain. The germline V and J ends were trimmed by 0 bases and 4 bases, with 5 bases remaining between them. The germline V gene has CDR1 SGHTA and CDR2 FQGNSA. The CDR3 sequence is 13 residues long. DNA for the CDR3: TGTGCCAGCAGCTTAGCGCGCGCAGATACGCAGTATTTT. Residues: CASSLARADTQYF.

This chain links TRBV5-4 with TRBJ2-7; 9 bases are shared with TRBD2. Germline-derived CDR1 and CDR2 are SGHNT and YYREEE (reference sequence). V lost 4 bases to trimming and J lost 5 bases; unmatched junction nucleotides: 4. The CDR3 is 13 amino acids. CDR3 sequence reads: CASSARLADEQYF. The CDR3 nucleotides read TGTGCCAGCAGCGCGAGACTAGCGGACGAGCAGTACTTC. Full variable domain (rest looked up from reference TRBV5-4 and TRBJ2-7): ETGVTQSPTHLIKTRGQQVTLRCSSQSGHNTVSWYQQALGQGPQFIFQYYREEENGRGNFPPRFSGLQFPNYSSELNVNALELDDSALYLCASSARLADEQYFGPGTRLTVT.

J is TRBJ2-2 and V is TRBV10-1; a possible D gene is TRBD2 (6 bases). The CDR3 totals 16 residues. CDR1 is WNHNN, CDR2 SYGVQD, per germline (reference sequence). With 10 bases removed from V and 0 bases from J, the gap between germline ends came to 18 bases. Here the CDR3 reads CATYSSGPANTGELFF. The DNA of the CDR3 is TGCGCCACCTACTCCAGCGGGCCCGCGAACACCGGGGAGCTGTTTTTT.

The genes are TRBV6-1 and TRBJ2-1; 7 nucleotides align to TRBD2. The V gene's germline CDR1 is MNHNS and CDR2 SASEGT. The CDR3 totals 16 residues. The trim removed 4 bases at V and 0 bases at J, leaving 6 bases unmatched. CDR3 region: CASSVTSAPSYNEQFF. CDR3 sequence (DNA): TGTGCCAGCAGTGTCACTAGCGCCCCCTCCTACAATGAGCAGTTCTTC.

This chain uses TRBV7-8 with TRBJ2-1; unclear D gene. The CDR3 sequence is 15 residues long. Per the germline V gene, CDR1 is SGHVS and CDR2 is FQNEAQ. Trimming took off 5 bases at V and 1 base at J, with 12 bases between the two ends. Written as DNA, the CDR3 is TGTGCCAGCAGCCCCGAGAGGATTTCCTACAATGAGCAGTTCTTC. It yields the protein CASSPERISYNEQFF.

The chain carries TRBV12-5 and TRBJ1-1; unclear D gene. Trimming shortened V by 2 bases and J by 2 bases, and 15 bases separated the two germline ends. CDR3 size: 16 residues. Germline V gene data show CDR1 as LGHNT and CDR2 as FRNRAP. CDR3 DNA sequence: TGTGCTAGTGGTTTGATATTGGGGAGCGGAAACACTGAAGCTTTCTTT. It encodes CASGLILGSGNTEAFF.

The J gene is TRBJ2-5, the V gene TRBV9; possibly TRBD1 for D (6 bases). This CDR3 region has 13 residues. Trimming removed 4 bases at V and 5 bases at J, with 12 bases between. The V gene's germline CDR1 is SGDLS and CDR2 YYNGEE. This CDR3 reads CASSKQGRETQYF. Here the CDR3 DNA reads TGTGCCAGCAGCAAACAGGGTCGGGAGACCCAGTACTTC.

The V call is TRBV30, the J call TRBJ2-3, with 7 bases fitting TRBD2. The CDR3 loop spans 14 amino acids. CDR1 and CDR2 from the germline V gene are GTSNPN and SVGIG (reference sequence). The V gene end was trimmed by 3 bases and the J gene end by 3 bases; junction bases not matched to a gene: 6. CDR3 coding DNA: TGTGCCTGGAGCCTGGGGGGGGAGACAGATACGCAGTATTTT. Residues: CAWSLGGETDTQYF. Combining the CDR3 with reference TRBV30 and TRBJ2-3 gives the whole variable domain SQTIHQWPATLVQPVGSPLSLECTVEGTSNPNLYWYRQAAGRGLQLLFYSVGIGQISSEVPQNLSASRPQDRQFILSSKKLLLSDSGFYLCAWSLGGETDTQYFGPGTRLTVL.

The J gene is TRBJ2-1, the V gene TRBV5-1; D may be TRBD1 (6 bases). This CDR3 spans 13 amino acids. Germline values: CDR1 SGHRS, CDR2 YFSETQ. The V end was cut by 2 bases, the J end by 4 bases, with 7 bases between. The CDR3 loop is CASSLGQYNEQFF. The CDR3 region has the DNA TGCGCCAGCAGCTTAGGACAGTACAATGAGCAGTTCTTC.

This clone has just a few counts. The chain couples TRBV28 to TRBJ2-2; 9 bases agree with TRBD1. Germline CDR1 is MDHEN and CDR2 is SYDVKM. The J segment lost 4 bases and the V segment lost 6 bases, leaving 6 bases of the junction unmatched. CDR3 size: 15 residues. The CDR3 loop reads CASRRGTGPTGELFF. For the CDR3, the DNA is TGTGCCAGCAGGCGGGGGACAGGGCCCACCGGGGAGCTGTTTTTT.

V usage is TRBV28 and J usage is TRBJ2-5; D unresolved. The CDR3 runs 14 residues. From germline, CDR1 is MDHEN and CDR2 SYDVKM. V shed 6 bases and J shed 5 bases, with 16 bases lying between them. The CDR3 bases are TGTGCCAGCAGGTTAACCGCGGAATGGGAGACCCAGTACTTC. Translation: CASRLTAEWETQYF.

The V call is TRBV28, the J call TRBJ1-5, with D perhaps matching TRBD1 (5 bases). The CDR3 covers 16 residues. Trimming cost V 5 bases and J 0 bases, with 14 bases left between them. CDR1 and CDR2 from the germline V gene are MDHEN and SYDVKM. CDR3 residues: CASSPWGSDSNQPQHF. CDR3 nucleotide sequence: TGTGCCAGCAGTCCCTGGGGCAGCGATAGCAATCAGCCCCAGCATTTT.

This clone came up once. The CDR3 here is CASASDRNQPQHF. The CDR3 coding sequence is TGTGCCAGTGCCAGTGACAGAAATCAGCCCCAGCATTTT. The chain links TRBV19 to TRBJ1-5; D might be TRBD1 (5 bases). The germline CDR1 and CDR2 sequences are LNHDA and SQIVND (reference sequence). The CDR3 consists of 13 residues. Trimming removed 8 bases at V and 4 bases at J, with 12 bases between. Full variable domain (missing parts from reference TRBV19 and TRBJ1-5): DGGITQSPKYLFRKEGQNVTLSCEQNLNHDAMYWYRQDPGQGLRLIYYSQIVNDFQKGDIAEGYSVSREKKESFPLTVTSAQKNPTAFYLCASASDRNQPQHFGDGTRLSIL.

This CDR3 reads CASSGQGAPGELFF. CDR3 in DNA: TGTGCCAGCAGTGGCCAGGGGGCGCCCGGGGAGCTGTTTTTT. The chain is built from TRBV2 and TRBJ2-2, with TRBD1 identical over 8 bases. Per the germline V gene, CDR1 is SNHLY and CDR2 is FYNNEI. Trimming removed 4 bases from V and 6 bases from J; junction bases left unmatched: 4. The CDR3 contains 14 residues. Using reference TRBV2 and TRBJ2-2 for the parts outside the CDR3, the full variable domain is EPEVTQTPSHQVTQMGQEVILRCVPISNHLYFYWYRQILGQKVEFLVSFYNNEISEKSEIFDDQFSVERPDGSNFTLKIRSTKLEDSAMYFCASSGQGAPGELFFGEGSRLTVL.

The rearrangement joins TRBV5-1 to TRBJ2-3; D is possibly TRBD1 (6 bases). Germline V CDR1 and CDR2: SGHRS, YFSETQ. The CDR3 is 14 residues long. Deletions cut 1 base from V and 2 bases from J, with 8 bases between. The CDR3 DNA is TGCGCCAGCAGCTTGTCAGGGGCCACAGATACGCAGTATTTT. This translates into CASSLSGATDTQYF.

V and J are TRBV5-5 and TRBJ2-7, with TRBD2 identical over 8 bases. CDR3 length equals 15 residues. Germline CDR1 reads SGHKS; CDR2 reads YYEKEE (reference sequence). V trimming: 0 bases; J trimming: 6 bases; junction bases outside the gene matches: 8. The CDR3 region is CASSLVASGWGEQYF. The CDR3 bases are TGTGCCAGCAGCTTGGTAGCTAGCGGGTGGGGCGAGCAGTACTTC. The full variable domain, with the rest looked up from reference TRBV5-5 and TRBJ2-7, is DAGVTQSPTHLIKTRGQQVTLRCSPISGHKSVSWYQQVLGQGPQFIFQYYEKEERGRGNFPDRFSARQFPNYSSELNVNALLLGDSALYLCASSLVASGWGEQYFGPGTRLTVT.

The CDR3 region is CASSQGAVLYGYTF. DNA for the CDR3: TGTGCCAGCAGCCAAGGGGCCGTCTTGTATGGCTACACCTTC. This sequence joins TRBV3-1 (or the pseudogene TRBV3-2) and TRBJ1-2; D ambiguous. V lost 1 base and J 5 bases, leaving 11 bases between the germline ends. The CDR3 sequence is 14 residues long. Germline V gene data show CDR1 as LGHDT and CDR2 as YNNKEL (reference sequence).

The V and J genes are TRBV7-9 and TRBJ1-3; the match to TRBD1 covers 8 bases. V lost 4 bases to trimming and J lost 4 bases; unmatched junction nucleotides: 9. The V gene's germline CDR1 is SEHNR and CDR2 FQNEAQ (reference sequence). The CDR3 sequence is 16 residues long. The DNA for the CDR3 is TGTGCCAGCAGCTCCGCCTCGGGACAGGCGGGAAACACCATATATTTT. It translates to CASSSASGQAGNTIYF. Full variable domain (rest looked up from reference TRBV7-9 and TRBJ1-3): DTGVSQNPRHKITKRGQNVTFRCDPISEHNRLYWYRQTLGQGPEFLTYFQNEAQLEKSRLLSDRFSAERPKGSFSTLEIQRTEQGDSAMYLCASSSASGQAGNTIYFGEGSWLTVV.

The CDR3 loop is CASSPQGARNEQFF. CDR3 DNA sequence: TGTGCCAGTAGTCCACAGGGGGCGCGAAATGAGCAGTTCTTC. The chain couples TRBV19 to TRBJ2-1; 9 bases map to TRBD1. Trimming at V came to 5 bases and at J to 7 bases, leaving 6 bases not matched to a gene. Per germline, CDR1 LNHDA and CDR2 SQIVND (reference sequence). This CDR3 has 14 amino acids.

This chain joins TRBV7-9 and TRBJ2-5; possibly TRBD2 for D (5 bases). The germline V and J ends were trimmed by 5 bases and 3 bases, with 10 bases remaining between them. Per the germline V gene, CDR1 is SEHNR and CDR2 is FQNEAQ (reference sequence). The CDR3 spans 13 residues. The CDR3 spells CASSPRGKETQYF. The CDR3 DNA reads TGTGCCAGCAGCCCTCGGGGTAAAGAGACCCAGTACTTC.

The chain combines TRBV19 with TRBJ1-2; a weak D match, TRBD1 (6 bases). This CDR3 has 14 amino acids. Germline CDR1 reads LNHDA; CDR2 reads SQIVND (reference sequence). V lost 3 bases and J lost 6, with 14 bases in between. Written as DNA, the CDR3 is TGTGCCAGTAGTATCGGGACATCAGGGGATGGCTACACCTTC. It specifies CASSIGTSGDGYTF.

This chain uses TRBV7-9 with TRBJ2-3, with 7 bases aligning to TRBD2. This CDR3 spans 14 amino acids. The V segment lost 10 bases and the J segment 1 base; nucleotides outside the gene matches: 8. In germline, CDR1 is SEHNR, CDR2 FQNEAQ (reference sequence). CDR3 protein: CATGEGGGTDTQYF. In DNA, the CDR3 is TGTGCCACCGGGGAGGGAGGGGGCACAGATACGCAGTATTTT.

The rearrangement uses TRBV25-1 and TRBJ1-2; 7 bases agree with TRBD1. The CDR3 runs to 14 residues. V lost 2 bases to trimming and J lost 6 bases; unmatched junction nucleotides: 6. Germline CDR1 is MGHDK and CDR2 is SYGVNS. CDR3 in amino acids: CASSETTGKNGYTF. CDR3 DNA: TGTGCCAGCAGTGAAACGACAGGGAAAAATGGCTACACCTTC.